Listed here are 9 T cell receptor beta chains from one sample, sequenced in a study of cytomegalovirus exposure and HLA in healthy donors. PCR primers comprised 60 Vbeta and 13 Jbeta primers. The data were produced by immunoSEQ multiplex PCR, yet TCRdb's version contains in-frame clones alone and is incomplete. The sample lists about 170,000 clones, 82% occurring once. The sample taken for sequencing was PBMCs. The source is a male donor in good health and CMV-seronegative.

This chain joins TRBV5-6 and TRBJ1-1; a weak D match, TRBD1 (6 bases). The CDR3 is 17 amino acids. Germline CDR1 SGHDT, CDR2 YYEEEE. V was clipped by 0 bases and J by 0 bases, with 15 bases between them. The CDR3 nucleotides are TGTGCCAGCAGCTTGGGGTTGACAGGCGAGATGAACACTGAAGCTTTCTTT. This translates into CASSLGLTGEMNTEAFF. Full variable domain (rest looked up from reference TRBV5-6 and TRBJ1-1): DAGVTQSPTHLIKTRGQQVTLRCSPKSGHDTVSWYQQALGQGPQFIFQYYEEEERQRGNFPDRFSGHQFPNYSSELNVNALLLGDSALYLCASSLGLTGEMNTEAFFGQGTRLTVV.

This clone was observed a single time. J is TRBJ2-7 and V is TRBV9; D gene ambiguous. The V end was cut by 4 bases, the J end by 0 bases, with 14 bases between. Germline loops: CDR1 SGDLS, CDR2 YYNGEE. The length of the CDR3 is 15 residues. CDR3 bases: TGTGCCAGCAGCAGTGGGCTTCGAGACTCCTACGAGCAGTACTTC. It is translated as CASSSGLRDSYEQYF.

CDR3: CASSRTDRGDSPLHF. The CDR3 coding sequence is TGTGCCAGCAGCCGGACCGACAGGGGTGATTCACCCCTCCACTTT. V and J are TRBV7-9 and TRBJ1-6, with TRBD1 matching over 8 bases. The CDR3 covers 15 residues. Per the germline V gene, CDR1 is SEHNR and CDR2 is FQNEAQ (reference sequence). J gave up 8 bases and V 5 bases, and 8 bases lay outside the gene matches.

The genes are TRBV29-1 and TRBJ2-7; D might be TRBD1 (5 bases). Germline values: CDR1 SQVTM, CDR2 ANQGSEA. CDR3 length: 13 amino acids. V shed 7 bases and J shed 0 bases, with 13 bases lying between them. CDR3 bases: TGCAGCGCCCTGGCGGACAACTCCTACGAGCAGTACTTC. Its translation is CSALADNSYEQYF.

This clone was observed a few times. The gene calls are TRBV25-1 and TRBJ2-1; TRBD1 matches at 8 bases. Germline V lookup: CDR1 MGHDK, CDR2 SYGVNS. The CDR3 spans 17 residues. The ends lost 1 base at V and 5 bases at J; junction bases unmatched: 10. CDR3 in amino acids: CASSEFGTGGSDNEQFF. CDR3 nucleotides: TGTGCCAGCAGTGAATTTGGGACAGGTGGATCGGACAATGAGCAGTTCTTC.

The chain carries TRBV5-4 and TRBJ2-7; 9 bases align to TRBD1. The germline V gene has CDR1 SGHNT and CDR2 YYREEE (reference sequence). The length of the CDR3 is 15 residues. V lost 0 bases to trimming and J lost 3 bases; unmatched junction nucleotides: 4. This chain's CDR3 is CASSLGGTGIYEQYF. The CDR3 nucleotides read TGTGCCAGCAGCTTGGGAGGGACAGGGATCTACGAGCAGTACTTC.

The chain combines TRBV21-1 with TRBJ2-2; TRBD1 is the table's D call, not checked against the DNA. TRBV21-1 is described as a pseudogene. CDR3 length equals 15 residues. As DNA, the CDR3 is TGTGCCAGCAGCAAAGACAGGGGGCGGGCCGGGGAGCTGTTTTTT. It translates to CASSKDRGRAGELFF.

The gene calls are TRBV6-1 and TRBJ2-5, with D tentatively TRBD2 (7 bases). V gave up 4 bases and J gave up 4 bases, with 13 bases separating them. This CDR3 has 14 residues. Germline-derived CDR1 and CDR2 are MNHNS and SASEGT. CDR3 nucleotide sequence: TGTGCCAGCAGTGGGCCGGGGGGCCCAGAGACCCAGTACTTC. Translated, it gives CASSGPGGPETQYF.

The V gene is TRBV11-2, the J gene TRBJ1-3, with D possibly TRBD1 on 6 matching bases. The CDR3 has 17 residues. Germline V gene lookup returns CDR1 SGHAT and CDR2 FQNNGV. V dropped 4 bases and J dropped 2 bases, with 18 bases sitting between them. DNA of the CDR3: TGTGCCAGCAGCTCCCATCAAGCTAGGACAGCTGGAAACACCATATATTTT. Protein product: CASSSHQARTAGNTIYF.